The TCR beta chain under discussion was sequenced for a study of graft-versus-host responses after intestinal transplantation. Germline lookup yields CDR1 MDHEN and CDR2 SYDVKM. V was pared by 6 bases and J by 1 base, with 17 bases of the junction left unmatched. This CDR3 has 19 amino acids. Overall study findings and caveats: There was an association between peak levels of circulating GvH clones and early post-transplant HvG declines.

A word on this clone: Its cognate antigen is unknown.

The table came from immunoSEQ multiplex PCR; TCRdb's copy has only in-frame clones and leaves some out. The profile shows about 70,000 clones, 90% of them singletons. This clonotype originated in a human donor who was the organ donor for an intestinal transplant. The chain combines TRBV28 with TRBJ2-2, with 7 bases lining up with TRBD1. The sequenced sample was unstimulated CD8+ T cells sorted from spleen or lymph node cells, obtained before transplant. CDR3 region: CASSWPGTANRMNTGELFF. CDR3 nucleotide sequence: TGTGCCAGCAGCTGGCCCGGGACAGCTAACCGTATGAACACCGGGGAGCTGTTTTTT.